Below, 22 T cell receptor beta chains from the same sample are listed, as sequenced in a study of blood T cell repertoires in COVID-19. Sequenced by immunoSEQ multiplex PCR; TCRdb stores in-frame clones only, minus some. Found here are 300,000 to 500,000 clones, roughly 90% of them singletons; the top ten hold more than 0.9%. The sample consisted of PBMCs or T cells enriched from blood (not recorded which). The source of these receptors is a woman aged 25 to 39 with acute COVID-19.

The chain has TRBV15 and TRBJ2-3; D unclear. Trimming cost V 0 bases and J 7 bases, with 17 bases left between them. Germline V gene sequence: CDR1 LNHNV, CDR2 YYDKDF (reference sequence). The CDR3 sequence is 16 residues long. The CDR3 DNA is TGTGCCACCAGCAGAGATTATGTGCGTCCGACATATACGCAGTATTTT. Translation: CATSRDYVRPTYTQYF.

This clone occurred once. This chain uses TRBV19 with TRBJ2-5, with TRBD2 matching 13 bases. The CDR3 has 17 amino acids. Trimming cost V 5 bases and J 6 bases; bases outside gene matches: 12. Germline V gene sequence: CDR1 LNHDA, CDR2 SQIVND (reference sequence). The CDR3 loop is CASSPEGGLAGLKTQYF. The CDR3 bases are TGTGCCAGTAGTCCCGAGGGGGGACTAGCGGGGCTAAAGACCCAGTACTTC.

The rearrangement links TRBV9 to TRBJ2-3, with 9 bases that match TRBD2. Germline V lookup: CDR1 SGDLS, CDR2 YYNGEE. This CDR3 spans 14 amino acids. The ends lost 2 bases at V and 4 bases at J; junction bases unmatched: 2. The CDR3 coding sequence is TGTGCCAGCAGCGTTAGCGGGGGCGCAGATACGCAGTATTTT. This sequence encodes CASSVSGGADTQYF.

The CDR3 region is CASRKGGSGANVLTF. Written as DNA, the CDR3 is TGTGCCAGCAGAAAAGGGGGTTCTGGGGCCAACGTCCTGACTTTC. V usage is TRBV5-5 and J usage is TRBJ2-6; the D gene is possibly TRBD1 (6 bases). Trimming took 5 bases from V and 1 from J, leaving 10 bases between them. This CDR3 contains 15 residues. CDR1 and CDR2 from the germline V gene are SGHKS and YYEKEE (reference sequence).

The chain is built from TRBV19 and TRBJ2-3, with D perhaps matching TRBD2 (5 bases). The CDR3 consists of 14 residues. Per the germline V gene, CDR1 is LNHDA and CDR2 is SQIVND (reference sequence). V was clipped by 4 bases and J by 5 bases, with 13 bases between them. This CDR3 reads CASSSLEAKDTQYF. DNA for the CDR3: TGTGCCAGTAGTAGTTTGGAGGCGAAAGATACGCAGTATTTT.

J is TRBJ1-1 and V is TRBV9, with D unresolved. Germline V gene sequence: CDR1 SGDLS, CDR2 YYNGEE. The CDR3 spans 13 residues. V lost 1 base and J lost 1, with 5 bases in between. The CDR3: CASSVTRNTEAFF. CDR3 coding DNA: TGTGCCAGCAGCGTAACGAGGAACACTGAAGCTTTCTTT.

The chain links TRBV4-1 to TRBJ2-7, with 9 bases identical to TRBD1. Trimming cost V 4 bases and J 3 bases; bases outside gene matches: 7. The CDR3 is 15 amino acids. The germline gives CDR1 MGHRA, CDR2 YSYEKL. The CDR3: CASSLAGTGLYEQYF. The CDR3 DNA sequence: TGCGCCAGCAGCCTTGCCGGGACAGGGCTCTACGAGCAGTACTTC.

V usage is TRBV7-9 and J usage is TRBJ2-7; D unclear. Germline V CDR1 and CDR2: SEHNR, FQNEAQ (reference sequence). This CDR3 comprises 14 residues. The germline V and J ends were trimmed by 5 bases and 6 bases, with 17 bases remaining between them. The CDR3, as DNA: TGTGCCAGCAGCCCGACACGTCAAGGTAGCGAGCAGTACTTC. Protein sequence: CASSPTRQGSEQYF.

DNA for the CDR3: TGTGCCAGTAGTATGCGGGGAGGCACTGAAGCTTTCTTT. Its protein is CASSMRGGTEAFF. The chain joins TRBV19 to TRBJ1-1; D remains unclear. Germline CDR1 is LNHDA and CDR2 is SQIVND (reference sequence). The germline V and J ends were trimmed by 3 bases and 4 bases, with 9 bases remaining between them. CDR3 length: 13 amino acids.

CDR3 loop: CAGEDDEAEAFF. The CDR3 DNA reads TGTGCCGGGGAGGACGACGAGGCTGAAGCTTTCTTT. V usage is TRBV21-1 and J usage is TRBJ1-1. TRBV21-1 is a recognized pseudogene. The CDR3 covers 12 residues.

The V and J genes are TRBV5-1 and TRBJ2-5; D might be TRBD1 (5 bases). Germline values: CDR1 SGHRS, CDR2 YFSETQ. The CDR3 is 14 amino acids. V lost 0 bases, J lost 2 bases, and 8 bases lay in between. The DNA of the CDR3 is TGCGCCAGCAGCTTGGGAGACAGACAAGAGACCCAGTACTTC. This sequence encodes CASSLGDRQETQYF.

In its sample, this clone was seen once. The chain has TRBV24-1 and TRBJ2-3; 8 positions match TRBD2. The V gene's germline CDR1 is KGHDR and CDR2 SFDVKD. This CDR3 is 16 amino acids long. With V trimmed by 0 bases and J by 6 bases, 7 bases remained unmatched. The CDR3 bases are TGTGCCACCAGTGATTTGCTGGGGCGGGGGGTGGATACGCAGTATTTT. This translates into CATSDLLGRGVDTQYF.

In nucleotides, the CDR3 is TGTGCCAGCAGTTTATCTAGCGGGGTCCTCTACGAGCAGTACTTC. Residues: CASSLSSGVLYEQYF. This chain joins TRBV27 and TRBJ2-7, with 8 bases lining up with TRBD2. V was clipped by 0 bases and J by 3 bases; unmatched bases: 4. Germline V gives CDR1 MNHEY, CDR2 SMNVEV (reference sequence). There are 15 residues in the CDR3.

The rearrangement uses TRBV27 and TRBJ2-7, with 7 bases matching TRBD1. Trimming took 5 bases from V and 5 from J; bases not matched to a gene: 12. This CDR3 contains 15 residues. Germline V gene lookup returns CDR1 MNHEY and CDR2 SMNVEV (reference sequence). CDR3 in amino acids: CASSLYSAGGDEQYF. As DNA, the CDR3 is TGTGCCAGCAGTCTTTATTCGGCAGGGGGAGACGAGCAGTACTTC.

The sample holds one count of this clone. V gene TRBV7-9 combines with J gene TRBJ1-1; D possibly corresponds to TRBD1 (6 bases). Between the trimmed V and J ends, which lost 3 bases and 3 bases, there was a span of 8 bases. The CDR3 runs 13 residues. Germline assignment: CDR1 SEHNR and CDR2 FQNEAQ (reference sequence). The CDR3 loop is CASSFAGDTEAFF. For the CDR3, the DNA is TGTGCCAGCAGCTTCGCAGGGGACACTGAAGCTTTCTTT.

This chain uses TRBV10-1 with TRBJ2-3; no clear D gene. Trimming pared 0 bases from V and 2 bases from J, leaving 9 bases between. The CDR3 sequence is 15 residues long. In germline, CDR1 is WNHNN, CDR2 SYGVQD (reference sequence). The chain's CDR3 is CASSESMWATDTQYF. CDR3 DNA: TGCGCCAGCAGTGAGTCGATGTGGGCCACAGATACGCAGTATTTT.

The CDR3 DNA sequence: TGTGCCAGCAGCTTAACGAACGGGGACACTGAAGCTTTCTTT. It is translated as CASSLTNGDTEAFF. This chain joins TRBV7-3 and TRBJ1-1, with D hard to call. The V and J ends lost 0 bases and 3 bases respectively, with 8 bases between them. The V gene's germline CDR1 is SGHTA and CDR2 FQGTGA. The CDR3 has 14 amino acids.

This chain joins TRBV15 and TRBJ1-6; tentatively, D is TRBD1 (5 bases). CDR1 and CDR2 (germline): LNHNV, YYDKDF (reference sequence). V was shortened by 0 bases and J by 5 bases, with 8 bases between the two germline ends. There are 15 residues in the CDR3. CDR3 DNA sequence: TGTGCCACCAGCAGAGATCGGGGGGATAATTCACCCCTCCACTTT. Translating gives CATSRDRGDNSPLHF.

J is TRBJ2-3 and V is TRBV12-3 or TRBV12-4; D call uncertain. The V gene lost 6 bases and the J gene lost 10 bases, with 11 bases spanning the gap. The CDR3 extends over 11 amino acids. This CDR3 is CASRRRAPQYF. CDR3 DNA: TGTGCCAGCAGGAGACGAGCGCCGCAGTATTTT.

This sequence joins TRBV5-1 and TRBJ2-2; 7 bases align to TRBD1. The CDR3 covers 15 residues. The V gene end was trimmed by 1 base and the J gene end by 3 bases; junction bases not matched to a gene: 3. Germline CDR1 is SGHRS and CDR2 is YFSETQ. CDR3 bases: TGCGCCAGCAGCTTGTGGACAGGATACACCGGGGAGCTGTTTTTT. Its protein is CASSLWTGYTGELFF.

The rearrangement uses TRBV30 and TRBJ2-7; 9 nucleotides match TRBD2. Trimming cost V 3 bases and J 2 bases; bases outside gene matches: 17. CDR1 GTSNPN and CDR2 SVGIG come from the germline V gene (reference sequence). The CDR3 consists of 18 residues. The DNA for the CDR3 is TGTGCCTGGAGAGTGGGGAGGAGCGGGGGGCCTAACCCCTACGAGCAGTACTTC. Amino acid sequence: CAWRVGRSGGPNPYEQYF. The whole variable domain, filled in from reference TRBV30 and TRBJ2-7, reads SQTIHQWPATLVQPVGSPLSLECTVEGTSNPNLYWYRQAAGRGLQLLFYSVGIGQISSEVPQNLSASRPQDRQFILSSKKLLLSDSGFYLCAWRVGRSGGPNPYEQYFGPGTRLTVT.

The CDR3: CASSLSLNEQFF. CDR3 DNA: TGTGCCAGCAGTTTATCTCTTAATGAGCAGTTCTTC. The rearrangement links TRBV12-3 or TRBV12-4 to TRBJ2-1; D is ambiguous. The germline V and J ends were trimmed by 2 bases and 7 bases, with 6 bases remaining between them. The CDR3 is 12 residues long.